This passage covers 26 T cell receptor beta chains from one sample sequenced in a study of blood T cell repertoires in COVID-19. Sequencing was performed with immunoSEQ multiplex PCR; in TCRdb, only in-frame clones are kept and a portion is missing. The sample has about 98,000 clones, 70% to 90% seen once. Sequencing was carried out using peripheral blood. These receptors all stem from a middle-aged man with active or convalescent COVID-19.

The chain couples TRBV11-2 to TRBJ2-4, with D tentatively TRBD2 (6 bases). The germline V and J ends were trimmed by 6 bases and 0 bases, with 6 bases remaining between them. CDR3 length equals 13 residues. The germline gives CDR1 SGHAT, CDR2 FQNNGV. This chain's CDR3 is CASRGLAKNIQYF. The DNA for the CDR3 is TGTGCCAGCAGGGGACTAGCCAAAAACATTCAGTACTTC.

This chain links TRBV7-2 with TRBJ2-7; the match to TRBD2 covers 15 bases. J lost 3 bases, V lost 5 bases, and 5 bases had no gene match. This CDR3 is built from 16 residues. Germline CDR1 SGHTA, CDR2 FQGNSA. The CDR3 DNA reads TGTGCCAGCAGCCTAGGACTAGCGGGGGGGCGCTACGAGCAGTACTTC. The encoded protein is CASSLGLAGGRYEQYF.

The chain combines TRBV10-3 with TRBJ1-5; tentatively, D is TRBD1 (5 bases). The CDR3 consists of 15 residues. Germline assignment: CDR1 ENHRY and CDR2 SYGVKD. V was cut by 3 bases and J by 5 bases, with 14 bases left in between. CDR3 sequence (DNA): TGTGCCATCAGTGATCAGAAGACAGATTATCAGCCCCAGCATTTT. It translates to CAISDQKTDYQPQHF.

The chain has TRBV27 and TRBJ1-2; D is possibly TRBD1 (5 bases). The germline gives CDR1 MNHEY, CDR2 SMNVEV (reference sequence). The V end was cut by 1 base, the J end by 5 bases, with 20 bases between. The CDR3 length is 17 residues. The CDR3 DNA follows: TGTGCCAGCAGTTTATTGTCCGAGTGGGGGAGCGGGTATGGCTACACCTTC. It codes for CASSLLSEWGSGYGYTF.

The CDR3 DNA sequence: TGTGCCAGCAGAGACAGGGGTCTTAACACCGGGGAGCTGTTTTTT. This sequence encodes CASRDRGLNTGELFF. The V gene is TRBV6-5, the J gene TRBJ2-2; 8 nucleotides align to TRBD1. Trimming took 6 bases from V and 2 from J; bases not matched to a gene: 5. The CDR3 has 15 amino acids. Germline V gene data show CDR1 as MNHEY and CDR2 as SVGAGI.

The chain uses TRBV21-1 and TRBJ1-1; the D call of TRBD1 is as the table states it, not checked on the DNA. TRBV21-1 is marked as a pseudogene. There are 17 residues in the CDR3. The CDR3 region has the DNA TGTGCCAGCAGCAAAGCAGGGACAGGGACGTTGAACACTGAAGCTTTCTTT. Its protein product is CASSKAGTGTLNTEAFF.

V gene TRBV18 combines with J gene TRBJ2-3; 7 bases match TRBD2. J was trimmed by 2 bases and V by 0 bases; bases with no gene match: 8. Looked up from germline, CDR1 is KGHSH and CDR2 is LQKENI. This CDR3 comprises 17 residues. CDR3 protein: CASSPPGSGGTTDTQYF. The CDR3 region has the DNA TGTGCCAGCTCACCACCGGGTTCGGGGGGAACCACAGATACGCAGTATTTT.

V is TRBV18 and J is TRBJ2-7, with D unclear. The germline CDR1 and CDR2 sequences are KGHSH and LQKENI. V was trimmed by 0 bases and J by 6 bases, leaving 9 bases between them. CDR3 length equals 13 residues. CDR3 region: CASSPPRVSEQYF. CDR3 in DNA: TGTGCCAGCTCACCACCCCGGGTATCCGAGCAGTACTTC.

CDR3 region: CASRYRTVTDTQYF. DNA of the CDR3: TGTGCCAGCAGATACCGGACAGTCACAGATACGCAGTATTTT. This chain joins TRBV6-5 and TRBJ2-3, with TRBD1 as a possible D gene (6 bases). The CDR3 covers 14 residues. The V and J ends lost 6 bases and 2 bases respectively, with 12 bases between them. Germline CDR1 is MNHEY and CDR2 is SVGAGI.

This chain joins TRBV7-2 and TRBJ1-2; 7 bases fit TRBD1. The CDR3 has 13 residues. The V and J ends lost 5 bases and 2 bases, in that order; junction bases with no gene match: 2. Per the germline V gene, CDR1 is SGHTA and CDR2 is FQGNSA. CDR3 protein: CASSVDRNYGYTF. Written as DNA, the CDR3 is TGTGCCAGCAGCGTGGACAGGAACTATGGCTACACCTTC.

V usage is TRBV19 and J usage is TRBJ2-2; 7 positions match TRBD1. This CDR3 contains 14 residues. With V trimmed by 7 bases and J by 4 bases, 6 bases remained unmatched. Germline V lookup: CDR1 LNHDA, CDR2 SQIVND (reference sequence). CDR3 region: CASTLGQFTGELFF. CDR3 coding DNA: TGTGCCAGTACTTTGGGACAGTTCACCGGGGAGCTGTTTTTT. Full variable domain (rest looked up from reference TRBV19 and TRBJ2-2): DGGITQSPKYLFRKEGQNVTLSCEQNLNHDAMYWYRQDPGQGLRLIYYSQIVNDFQKGDIAEGYSVSREKKESFPLTVTSAQKNPTAFYLCASTLGQFTGELFFGEGSRLTVL.

V gene TRBV14 combines with J gene TRBJ1-2; D is unclear. The CDR3 spans 12 residues. CDR1 and CDR2 from the germline V gene are SGHDN and FVKESK. V was pared by 3 bases and J by 3 bases, with 5 bases between. DNA for the CDR3: TGTGCCAGCAGCCACAACTACTATGGCTACACCTTC. This encodes CASSHNYYGYTF.

This clone was observed a few times. The chain carries TRBV11-2 and TRBJ2-1; TRBD2 aligns across 8 bases. CDR3 length: 13 residues. J gave up 7 bases and V 3 bases, and 2 bases lay outside the gene matches. Germline V CDR1 and CDR2: SGHAT, FQNNGV. The CDR3 DNA reads TGTGCCAGCAGCTTCGGGGGGGCTAATGAGCAGTTCTTC. As protein: CASSFGGANEQFF.

The chain uses TRBV6-2 or TRBV6-3 and TRBJ1-5; TRBD1 matches at 11 bases. In germline, CDR1 is MNHEY, CDR2 SVGEGT. The junction had 5 bases not matched to a gene; V was cut back by 6 bases and J by 1 base. This CDR3 comprises 16 residues. This CDR3 is CASSRTGGVSNQPQHF. The CDR3 coding sequence is TGTGCCAGCAGCCGGACAGGGGGCGTAAGCAATCAGCCCCAGCATTTT.

This clone was detected only once. The chain carries TRBV18 and TRBJ1-5; no clear D. The CDR3 is made up of 13 amino acids. The germline V and J ends were trimmed by 3 bases and 6 bases, with 9 bases remaining between them. Germline V CDR1 and CDR2: KGHSH, LQKENI. The CDR3 bases are TGTGCCAGCTCACCCGGGGAGGCTCAGCCCCAGCATTTT. Its translation is CASSPGEAQPQHF.

J is TRBJ2-3 and V is TRBV5-1, with D perhaps matching TRBD1 (6 bases). The CDR3 consists of 16 residues. Germline V gene lookup returns CDR1 SGHRS and CDR2 YFSETQ. V lost 2 bases to trimming and J lost 4 bases, with 17 bases between them. For the CDR3, the DNA is TGCGCCAGCAGCTTCTCAGGGGTTGTAGTCCCAGATACGCAGTATTTT. Its translation: CASSFSGVVVPDTQYF.

CDR3 in amino acids: CAWRPRRDEQFF. The CDR3 DNA reads TGTGCCTGGAGACCCCGGAGAGATGAGCAGTTCTTC. V usage is TRBV30 and J usage is TRBJ2-1, with D unresolved. The CDR3 sequence is 12 residues long. V was trimmed by 3 bases and J by 8 bases, leaving 11 bases between them. Germline V lookup: CDR1 GTSNPN, CDR2 SVGIG (reference sequence). Filled out from reference TRBV30 and TRBJ2-1, the complete variable domain reads SQTIHQWPATLVQPVGSPLSLECTVEGTSNPNLYWYRQAAGRGLQLLFYSVGIGQISSEVPQNLSASRPQDRQFILSSKKLLLSDSGFYLCAWRPRRDEQFFGPGTRLTVL.

This clone was detected once. V and J are TRBV4-3 and TRBJ2-6; D is undetermined. Deletions cut 1 base from V and 2 bases from J, with 6 bases between. Germline assignment: CDR1 LGHNA and CDR2 YSLEER. CDR3 length equals 15 residues. The CDR3, as DNA: TGCGCCAGCAGCCAAGTACCGGCTGGGGCCAACGTCCTGACTTTC. It yields the protein CASSQVPAGANVLTF.

The genes are TRBV5-3 and TRBJ1-1; D call uncertain. TRBV5-3 is marked as an open reading frame, function uncertain. Trimming took 0 bases from V and 1 from J, leaving 4 bases between them. This CDR3 is 13 amino acids long. CDR3 in DNA: TGTGCCAGAAGCTTGGGGCAGAACACTGAAGCTTTCTTT. Its translation: CARSLGQNTEAFF.

V is TRBV7-2 and J is TRBJ1-5; tentative D call: TRBD1 (6 bases). Trimming took off 2 bases at V and 6 bases at J, with 11 bases between the two ends. Germline CDR1 is SGHTA and CDR2 is FQGNSA. This CDR3 has 14 residues. The DNA of the CDR3 is TGTGCCAGCAGCTTAAGGGGGAAAGGTCAGCCCCAGCATTTT. Protein product: CASSLRGKGQPQHF.

The J gene is TRBJ1-1, the V gene TRBV11-2; no firm D call. The CDR3 spans 14 residues. Germline V gene sequence: CDR1 SGHAT, CDR2 FQNNGV. Trimming pared 1 base from V and 0 bases from J, leaving 6 bases between. CDR3 bases: TGTGCCAGCAGCTTAGGAAACATGAACACTGAAGCTTTCTTT. This codes for CASSLGNMNTEAFF.

This chain joins TRBV6-5 and TRBJ1-2; a possible D gene is TRBD1 (5 bases). The CDR3 runs to 13 residues. Germline CDR1 MNHEY, CDR2 SVGAGI. The V and J ends lost 6 bases and 1 base respectively, with 9 bases between them. DNA of the CDR3: TGTGCCAGCAGAACGACAGTTAACTATGGCTACACCTTC. Encoded protein: CASRTTVNYGYTF.

This clone has a count of ten or more. This sequence joins TRBV6-2 or TRBV6-3 and TRBJ1-1; tentatively, D is TRBD1 (6 bases). Trimming pared 2 bases from V and 0 bases from J, leaving 7 bases between. The germline CDR1 and CDR2 sequences are MNHEY and SVGEGT. The CDR3 length is 14 residues. The chain's CDR3 is CASSYGQLNTEAFF. CDR3 in DNA: TGTGCCAGCAGTTACGGACAGCTGAACACTGAAGCTTTCTTT.

The gene calls are TRBV7-3 and TRBJ2-3, with D tentatively TRBD2 (6 bases). Germline loops: CDR1 SGHTA, CDR2 FQGTGA. The V gene lost 5 bases and the J gene lost 4 bases, with 10 bases spanning the gap. The CDR3 runs to 13 residues. The CDR3 DNA sequence: TGTGCCAGCAGCCAAGGGACTTCAGATACGCAGTATTTT. It codes for CASSQGTSDTQYF.

V is TRBV4-2 and J is TRBJ2-3; 10 nucleotides match TRBD2. The ends lost 1 base at V and 3 bases at J; junction bases unmatched: 7. Germline lookup yields CDR1 LGHNA and CDR2 YNFKEQ. The CDR3 length is 17 residues. The CDR3 bases are TGTGCCAGCAGCCAAGGAGCGAGCGGGGGGGCAACAGATACGCAGTATTTT. Its translation: CASSQGASGGATDTQYF.

J is TRBJ1-3 and V is TRBV2; no firm D call. V lost 3 bases, J lost 4 bases, and 19 bases lay in between. The CDR3 runs 17 residues. Germline CDR1 is SNHLY and CDR2 is FYNNEI. CDR3 in DNA: TGTGCCAGCAGTGACCCTTTGGAGGTTCGACGGGGAAACACCATATATTTT. It yields the protein CASSDPLEVRRGNTIYF.